Listed below are T cell receptor beta chains from one sample, sequenced in a study of Tregs in tolerant kidney transplant recipients. Sequencing used immunoSEQ multiplex PCR; TCRdb keeps in-frame clones, though not all of them. The sample contains approximately 43,000 clones, 75% to 95% of which appear only once. The sequencing sample was made of Tregs from blood. Every receptor here comes from a human donor in good health. CDR3s include the opening cysteine and the closing phenylalanine or tryptophan. Fields, in order: D gene, clone size, V gene, J gene, CDR3 protein, CDR3 DNA. D genes are given only for firm matches. Part of the rows lack a size; the others show once, few, many or a class for expanded clones.

D gene: NA; clone size: NA; V gene: TRBV6-1; J gene: TRBJ1-6; CDR3 protein: CASSDHRNSPLHF; CDR3 DNA: TGTGCCAGCAGTGATCACAGGAATTCACCCCTCCACTTT
D gene: NA; clone size: NA; V gene: TRBV20-1; J gene: TRBJ2-5; CDR3 protein: CSARVMETQYF; CDR3 DNA: TGCAGTGCTAGAGTGATGGAGACCCAGTACTTC
D gene: NA; clone size: NA; V gene: TRBV6-1; J gene: TRBJ1-6; CDR3 protein: CASSELAYSPLHF; CDR3 DNA: TGTGCCAGCAGTGAACTCGCGTATTCACCCCTCCACTTT
D gene: TRBD2; clone size: NA; V gene: TRBV7-2; J gene: TRBJ2-1; CDR3 protein: CASSNHSGRASISQFF; CDR3 DNA: TGTGCCAGCAGCAACCATAGCGGGAGGGCCAGTATCTCGCAGTTCTTC
D gene: NA; clone size: NA; V gene: TRBV6-1; J gene: TRBJ2-1; CDR3 protein: CASSVLTQGYNEQFF; CDR3 DNA: TGTGCCAGCAGTGTGCTTACACAGGGCTACAATGAGCAGTTCTTC
D gene: NA; clone size: few; V gene: TRBV27; J gene: TRBJ1-4; CDR3 protein: CASSQRPGEKLFF; CDR3 DNA: TGTGCCAGCAGCCAAAGGCCCGGGGAAAAACTGTTTTTT
D gene: TRBD1; clone size: NA; V gene: TRBV6-5; J gene: TRBJ1-2; CDR3 protein: CASSYSRTGVNYGYTF; CDR3 DNA: TGTGCCAGCAGTTACTCTCGAACAGGGGTTAACTATGGCTACACCTTC
D gene: NA; clone size: NA; V gene: TRBV6-5; J gene: TRBJ2-7; CDR3 protein: CASSRDQTYEQYF; CDR3 DNA: TGTGCCAGCAGCCGGGACCAGACCTACGAGCAGTACTTC
D gene: TRBD1; clone size: NA; V gene: TRBV7-6; J gene: TRBJ1-2; CDR3 protein: CASSPGTGGYGYTF; CDR3 DNA: TGTGCCAGCAGCCCCGGGACAGGGGGGTATGGCTACACCTTC
D gene: NA; clone size: NA; V gene: TRBV19; J gene: TRBJ2-1; CDR3 protein: CASSHWGLTEYNEQFF; CDR3 DNA: TGTGCCAGTAGCCATTGGGGACTCACCGAATATAATGAGCAGTTCTTC
D gene: TRBD2; clone size: NA; V gene: TRBV29-1; J gene: TRBJ2-7; CDR3 protein: CSVTFGLAGSEQYF; CDR3 DNA: TGCAGCGTTACTTTTGGACTAGCGGGAAGCGAGCAGTACTTC
D gene: NA; clone size: NA; V gene: TRBV19; J gene: TRBJ2-1; CDR3 protein: CASSLLATGNEQFF; CDR3 DNA: TGTGCCAGTAGCCTCCTAGCGACAGGGAATGAGCAGTTCTTC
D gene: NA; clone size: few; V gene: TRBV18; J gene: TRBJ1-5; CDR3 protein: CASSPLDWPNQPQHF; CDR3 DNA: TGTGCCAGCTCACCTTTGGACTGGCCTAATCAGCCCCAGCATTTT
D gene: TRBD2; clone size: NA; V gene: TRBV9; J gene: TRBJ2-7; CDR3 protein: CASSAGVREGLYEQYF; CDR3 DNA: TGTGCCAGCAGCGCGGGGGTGCGGGAGGGCCTCTACGAGCAGTACTTC
D gene: TRBD2; clone size: NA; V gene: TRBV2; J gene: TRBJ2-7; CDR3 protein: CASTGGSGGLYEQYF; CDR3 DNA: TGTGCCAGCACGGGAGGGAGCGGGGGCCTCTACGAGCAGTACTTC
D gene: NA; clone size: NA; V gene: TRBV9; J gene: TRBJ2-2; CDR3 protein: CASSVQGRPSTGELFF; CDR3 DNA: TGTGCCAGCAGCGTACAGGGACGGCCAAGCACCGGGGAGCTGTTTTTT
D gene: TRBD2; clone size: NA; V gene: TRBV7-9; J gene: TRBJ2-7; CDR3 protein: CASSSKGLAGVSHEQYF; CDR3 DNA: TGTGCCAGCAGCTCTAAAGGACTAGCGGGAGTTTCCCACGAGCAGTACTTC
D gene: TRBD1; clone size: NA; V gene: TRBV4-2; J gene: TRBJ1-1; CDR3 protein: CASSQPSTAGTVDTEAFF; CDR3 DNA: TGTGCCAGCAGCCAACCATCAACCGCCGGGACAGTGGACACTGAAGCTTTCTTT
D gene: NA; clone size: NA; V gene: TRBV10-3; J gene: TRBJ2-1; CDR3 protein: CAISELGLNEQFF; CDR3 DNA: TGTGCCATCAGTGAACTGGGGTTGAATGAGCAGTTCTTC
D gene: NA; clone size: NA; V gene: TRBV15; J gene: TRBJ1-1; CDR3 protein: CATSRDRVLVRGTGEAFF; CDR3 DNA: TGTGCCACCAGCAGAGATCGGGTCTTAGTCCGGGGGACGGGTGAAGCTTTCTTT
D gene: NA; clone size: NA; V gene: TRBV10-1; J gene: TRBJ1-1; CDR3 protein: CASSEGGRGTEAFF; CDR3 DNA: TGCGCCAGCAGTGAAGGGGGTAGGGGAACTGAAGCTTTCTTT
D gene: TRBD1; clone size: NA; V gene: TRBV7-7; J gene: TRBJ2-3; CDR3 protein: CASSSDRGDTQYF; CDR3 DNA: TGTGCCAGCAGCTCAGACAGGGGAGATACGCAGTATTTT
D gene: NA; clone size: NA; V gene: TRBV19; J gene: TRBJ2-2; CDR3 protein: CASTMVQGTIGELFF; CDR3 DNA: TGTGCCAGTACCATGGTACAGGGCACAATCGGGGAGCTGTTTTTT
D gene: NA; clone size: NA; V gene: TRBV19; J gene: TRBJ1-3; CDR3 protein: CASRRGGRTSGNTIYF; CDR3 DNA: TGTGCCAGCCGGCGCGGGGGAAGGACCTCTGGAAACACCATATATTTT
D gene: NA; clone size: NA; V gene: TRBV6-6; J gene: TRBJ1-1; CDR3 protein: CASTFTPRSSRTEAFF; CDR3 DNA: TGTGCCAGCACCTTCACCCCGAGGAGTTCACGGACTGAAGCTTTCTTT
D gene: NA; clone size: once; V gene: TRBV9; J gene: TRBJ1-3; CDR3 protein: CASSVQPGHSILLGSGNTIYF; CDR3 DNA: TGTGCCAGCAGCGTCCAGCCGGGACACAGTATACTTCTGGGCTCTGGAAACACCATATATTTT
D gene: NA; clone size: NA; V gene: TRBV13; J gene: TRBJ2-5; CDR3 protein: CASSLVFGQHQETQYF; CDR3 DNA: TGTGCCAGCAGCTTAGTCTTCGGGCAGCATCAAGAGACCCAGTACTTC
D gene: NA; clone size: NA; V gene: TRBV10-2; J gene: TRBJ2-7; CDR3 protein: CASKGSGSYEQYF; CDR3 DNA: TGCGCCAGCAAGGGTAGCGGCTCCTACGAGCAGTACTTC
D gene: TRBD1; clone size: few; V gene: TRBV10-1; J gene: TRBJ1-1; CDR3 protein: CASSEWGQGGEAFF; CDR3 DNA: TGCGCCAGCAGTGAGTGGGGACAGGGTGGTGAAGCTTTCTTT
D gene: TRBD2; clone size: NA; V gene: TRBV19; J gene: TRBJ2-1; CDR3 protein: CASLDRGTSRNEQFF; CDR3 DNA: TGTGCCAGTCTGGATAGGGGGACTAGCCGCAATGAGCAGTTCTTC
D gene: NA; clone size: NA; V gene: TRBV6-6; J gene: TRBJ1-1; CDR3 protein: CASSYGGAGYTEAFF; CDR3 DNA: TGTGCCAGCAGTTACGGAGGCGCTGGGTACACTGAAGCTTTCTTT
D gene: NA; clone size: NA; V gene: TRBV4-2; J gene: TRBJ1-6; CDR3 protein: CASSQDVGAYNSPLHF; CDR3 DNA: TGTGCCAGCAGCCAAGACGTAGGAGCTTATAATTCACCCCTCCACTTT
D gene: NA; clone size: NA; V gene: TRBV6-5; J gene: TRBJ1-2; CDR3 protein: CASIKSPNYGYTF; CDR3 DNA: TGTGCCAGCATAAAGTCACCAAACTATGGCTACACCTTC
D gene: NA; clone size: NA; V gene: TRBV7-2; J gene: TRBJ1-1; CDR3 protein: CASSLVFSGYTEAFF; CDR3 DNA: TGTGCCAGCAGCTTAGTGTTTAGCGGGTACACTGAAGCTTTCTTT
D gene: NA; clone size: NA; V gene: TRBV6-1; J gene: TRBJ1-6; CDR3 protein: CASSEGRGARSPLHF; CDR3 DNA: TGTGCCAGCAGTGAGGGAAGAGGGGCGAGGTCACCCCTCCACTTT
D gene: NA; clone size: NA; V gene: TRBV19; J gene: TRBJ1-5; CDR3 protein: CASSIGGREQPQHF; CDR3 DNA: TGTGCCAGTAGTATAGGAGGGAGGGAACAGCCCCAGCATTTT
D gene: NA; clone size: NA; V gene: TRBV11-3; J gene: TRBJ1-6; CDR3 protein: CASSASGGSPLHF; CDR3 DNA: TGTGCCAGCAGCGCCTCGGGGGGCTCACCCCTCCACTTT
D gene: NA; clone size: NA; V gene: TRBV2; J gene: TRBJ2-7; CDR3 protein: CASSLQGTHEQYF; CDR3 DNA: TGTGCCAGCAGTCTACAGGGTACCCACGAGCAGTACTTC
D gene: NA; clone size: NA; V gene: TRBV6-1; J gene: TRBJ2-7; CDR3 protein: CASSESGSYGQYF; CDR3 DNA: TGTGCCAGCAGTGAATCCGGCTCCTACGGGCAGTACTTC
D gene: TRBD1; clone size: once; V gene: TRBV9; J gene: TRBJ1-1; CDR3 protein: CASSLGGTGNTEAFF; CDR3 DNA: TGTGCCAGCAGCCTAGGCGGGACAGGGAACACTGAAGCTTTCTTT
D gene: NA; clone size: NA; V gene: TRBV7-3; J gene: TRBJ1-4; CDR3 protein: CASSLTGREYNEKLFF; CDR3 DNA: TGTGCCAGCAGCTTAACGGGCCGGGAGTATAATGAAAAACTGTTTTTT
D gene: NA; clone size: NA; V gene: TRBV2; J gene: TRBJ1-5; CDR3 protein: CASSRTFGNQPQHF; CDR3 DNA: TGTGCCAGCAGTCGGACATTTGGCAATCAGCCCCAGCATTTT
D gene: NA; clone size: NA; V gene: TRBV29-1; J gene: TRBJ2-1; CDR3 protein: CSVDRGYNEQFF; CDR3 DNA: TGCAGCGTTGACCGCGGTTACAATGAGCAGTTCTTC
D gene: NA; clone size: NA; V gene: TRBV6-5; J gene: TRBJ1-2; CDR3 protein: CASSYSGVIGYTF; CDR3 DNA: TGTGCCAGCAGTTACTCGGGGGTAATCGGCTACACCTTC
D gene: NA; clone size: NA; V gene: TRBV27; J gene: TRBJ2-7; CDR3 protein: CASSPSIRTLYEQYF; CDR3 DNA: TGTGCCAGCAGTCCATCTATCCGGACACTCTACGAGCAGTACTTC
D gene: NA; clone size: NA; V gene: TRBV5-1; J gene: TRBJ2-5; CDR3 protein: CASSSTPTTQETQYF; CDR3 DNA: TGCGCCAGCAGCTCTACCCCCACTACCCAAGAGACCCAGTACTTC
D gene: NA; clone size: NA; V gene: TRBV5-1; J gene: TRBJ2-5; CDR3 protein: CASRVASEAQYF; CDR3 DNA: TGCGCCAGCAGGGTGGCTAGTGAGGCCCAGTACTTC
D gene: NA; clone size: NA; V gene: TRBV27; J gene: TRBJ1-2; CDR3 protein: CASSPRASDGGYTF; CDR3 DNA: TGTGCCAGCAGCCCCAGGGCCAGTGATGGTGGCTACACCTTC
D gene: TRBD1; clone size: NA; V gene: TRBV4-2; J gene: TRBJ2-2; CDR3 protein: CASSPGGVETGELFF; CDR3 DNA: TGTGCCAGCAGCCCAGGGGGCGTAGAAACCGGGGAGCTGTTTTTT
D gene: NA; clone size: once; V gene: TRBV2; J gene: TRBJ1-1; CDR3 protein: CASKGGTEAFF; CDR3 DNA: TGTGCCAGCAAGGGAGGCACTGAAGCTTTCTTT
D gene: NA; clone size: NA; V gene: TRBV5-1; J gene: TRBJ2-2; CDR3 protein: CASSEDGNTGELFF; CDR3 DNA: TGCGCCAGCAGTGAGGACGGAAACACCGGGGAGCTGTTTTTT
D gene: NA; clone size: NA; V gene: TRBV19; J gene: TRBJ2-5; CDR3 protein: CASSIPGTIGQETQYF; CDR3 DNA: TGTGCCAGTAGTATTCCTGGGACGATAGGGCAAGAGACCCAGTACTTC
D gene: NA; clone size: NA; V gene: TRBV18; J gene: TRBJ2-7; CDR3 protein: CASSPLVGPYEQYF; CDR3 DNA: TGTGCCAGCTCACCTCTAGTCGGACCCTACGAGCAGTACTTC
D gene: TRBD1; clone size: NA; V gene: TRBV5-1; J gene: TRBJ2-7; CDR3 protein: CASSWGTVYEQYF; CDR3 DNA: TGCGCCAGCAGCTGGGGGACAGTCTACGAGCAGTACTTC
D gene: NA; clone size: once; V gene: TRBV30; J gene: TRBJ1-1; CDR3 protein: CAWSRAGYTEAFF; CDR3 DNA: TGTGCCTGGTCAAGGGCGGGGTACACTGAAGCTTTCTTT
D gene: TRBD1; clone size: NA; V gene: TRBV27; J gene: TRBJ2-7; CDR3 protein: CASSLRTGTGLSYEQYF; CDR3 DNA: TGTGCCAGCAGCCTTAGAACAGGGACAGGCTTATCCTACGAGCAGTACTTC
D gene: NA; clone size: NA; V gene: TRBV7-2; J gene: TRBJ1-6; CDR3 protein: CASSLFRQNNSPLHF; CDR3 DNA: TGTGCCAGCAGCTTATTCCGGCAGAATAATTCACCCCTCCACTTT
D gene: NA; clone size: NA; V gene: TRBV29-1; J gene: TRBJ2-5; CDR3 protein: CSVAQETQYF; CDR3 DNA: TGCAGCGTTGCGCAAGAGACCCAGTACTTC
D gene: TRBD1; clone size: NA; V gene: TRBV6-5; J gene: TRBJ2-7; CDR3 protein: CASSYGTGAYEQYF; CDR3 DNA: TGTGCCAGCAGTTACGGGACAGGGGCCTACGAGCAGTACTTC